Listed below are T cell receptor beta chains from one sample, sequenced in a study of CD8+CD57+ T cells in acquired aplastic anemia. One entry per CDR3 protein results from TCRdb running MiXCR on the reads. The repertoire holds about 130,000 distinct CDR3 sequences, with about half as singletons. The sequenced sample was sorted CD4+, CD8+, or CD8+CD57+ T cells (not recorded which) from PBMCs. The receptors were gathered from a human donor in good health, serving as a control. Both conserved end residues are part of each CDR3. The D gene is left open where the match is weak. Some rows mark clone size as missing; the rest say once, few, many or name a class of expanded clone.

J gene: TRBJ1-2
V gene: TRBV6-1
clone size: many
D gene: .
CDR3 DNA: TGTGCCAGCAGTGAAGCAGGGGATGATGGCTACACCTTC
CDR3 protein: CASSEAGDDGYTF

J gene: TRBJ1-1
V gene: TRBV12-3/TRBV12-4
clone size: many
D gene: TRBD1
CDR3 DNA: TGTGCCAGCATCCACGACAGGGGCACTGAAGCTTTCTTT
CDR3 protein: CASIHDRGTEAFF

J gene: TRBJ2-7
V gene: TRBV7-8
clone size: .
D gene: TRBD1
CDR3 DNA: TGTGCCAGCAGCTCCGGACAGGGGGAACGCGAGCAGTACTTC
CDR3 protein: CASSSGQGEREQYF

J gene: TRBJ1-2
V gene: TRBV5-8
clone size: many
D gene: .
CDR3 DNA: TGTGCCAGCAGCTTGGCCGGGAACCGCGGCTATGGCTACACCTTC
CDR3 protein: CASSLAGNRGYGYTF

J gene: TRBJ1-1
V gene: TRBV25-1
clone size: .
D gene: TRBD1
CDR3 DNA: TGTGCCAGCAGTGACCCCGGACAGGGGGACACTGAAGCTTTCTTT
CDR3 protein: CASSDPGQGDTEAFF

J gene: TRBJ2-3
V gene: TRBV15
clone size: .
D gene: .
CDR3 DNA: TGTGCCACCAGCAGAGATCGACAGGCCACGCAGTATTTT
CDR3 protein: CATSRDRQATQYF

J gene: TRBJ1-1
V gene: TRBV2
clone size: many
D gene: .
CDR3 DNA: TGTGCCAGCAGCGTATCCCGACGGACGAACACTGAAGCTTTCTTT
CDR3 protein: CASSVSRRTNTEAFF

J gene: TRBJ1-2
V gene: TRBV29-1
clone size: few
D gene: .
CDR3 DNA: TGCAGCGTTGATAAGGGGAGGGAAGACTATGGCTACACCTTC
CDR3 protein: CSVDKGREDYGYTF

J gene: TRBJ2-3
V gene: TRBV20-1
clone size: .
D gene: TRBD1
CDR3 DNA: TGCAGTGCTCTCCTTGCGGGACAGGGGACAGATACGCAGTATTTT
CDR3 protein: CSALLAGQGTDTQYF

J gene: TRBJ2-3
V gene: TRBV9
clone size: many
D gene: TRBD2
CDR3 DNA: TGTGCCAGCAGTACTAGCGGGGGTACAGATACGCAGTATTTT
CDR3 protein: CASSTSGGTDTQYF

J gene: TRBJ1-5
V gene: TRBV6-5
clone size: many
D gene: TRBD1
CDR3 DNA: TGTGCCAGCAGTTACCTGGGACAGGGGGTTCAGCCCCAGCATTTT
CDR3 protein: CASSYLGQGVQPQHF

J gene: TRBJ2-5
V gene: TRBV7-9
clone size: .
D gene: TRBD2
CDR3 DNA: TGTGCCAGCAGCTTAGGACTAGCGGGGGGCCAGACCCAGTACTTC
CDR3 protein: CASSLGLAGGQTQYF

J gene: TRBJ1-6
V gene: TRBV25-1
clone size: .
D gene: .
CDR3 DNA: TGTGCCAGCTTCTGGGGACTCAGCTCCTATAATTCACCCCTCCACTTT
CDR3 protein: CASFWGLSSYNSPLHF

J gene: TRBJ1-3
V gene: TRBV6-5
clone size: many
D gene: .
CDR3 DNA: TGTGCCAGCAGTTACCGGGAAATCGGAAACACCATATATTTT
CDR3 protein: CASSYREIGNTIYF

J gene: TRBJ1-1
V gene: TRBV24-1
clone size: .
D gene: .
CDR3 DNA: TGTGCCACCAGGGAAGACAGGCCGAACACTGAAGCTTTCTTT
CDR3 protein: CATREDRPNTEAFF

J gene: TRBJ2-7
V gene: TRBV5-1
clone size: many
D gene: TRBD1
CDR3 DNA: TGCGCCAGCAGCTCCGGGACAGGACCCTACGAGCAGTACTTC
CDR3 protein: CASSSGTGPYEQYF

J gene: TRBJ2-7
V gene: TRBV4-2
clone size: .
D gene: .
CDR3 DNA: TGTGCCAGCAGCCAAGTTTTGGGCGAGCAGTACTTC
CDR3 protein: CASSQVLGEQYF

J gene: TRBJ2-3
V gene: TRBV4-1
clone size: many
D gene: .
CDR3 DNA: TGCGCCAGCAGCCAAGATTCAGCGGGCCGGGCTACGCAGTATTTT
CDR3 protein: CASSQDSAGRATQYF

J gene: TRBJ1-4
V gene: TRBV12-3/TRBV12-4
clone size: few
D gene: TRBD1
CDR3 DNA: TGTGCCAGCAGTTCGCCATACAGGGGGTCAACTAATGAAAAACTGTTTTTT
CDR3 protein: CASSSPYRGSTNEKLFF

J gene: TRBJ1-2
V gene: TRBV29-1
clone size: .
D gene: TRBD1
CDR3 DNA: TGCAGCGTTGAAGGAGCGCAGGGGGACGCCTATGGCTACACCTTC
CDR3 protein: CSVEGAQGDAYGYTF

J gene: TRBJ2-7
V gene: TRBV10-3
clone size: .
D gene: TRBD1
CDR3 DNA: TGTGCCATCAGCGAACCAGGACAGGGTGTTAGGGAGCAGTACTTC
CDR3 protein: CAISEPGQGVREQYF

J gene: TRBJ2-5
V gene: TRBV4-1
clone size: many
D gene: .
CDR3 DNA: TGCGCCAGCAGCCAGCCCAGTGGAGCCGAGACCCAGTACTTC
CDR3 protein: CASSQPSGAETQYF

J gene: TRBJ2-7
V gene: TRBV24-1
clone size: .
D gene: .
CDR3 DNA: TGTGCCACCAGTGATTCGGCAGGCGACGAGCAGTACTTC
CDR3 protein: CATSDSAGDEQYF